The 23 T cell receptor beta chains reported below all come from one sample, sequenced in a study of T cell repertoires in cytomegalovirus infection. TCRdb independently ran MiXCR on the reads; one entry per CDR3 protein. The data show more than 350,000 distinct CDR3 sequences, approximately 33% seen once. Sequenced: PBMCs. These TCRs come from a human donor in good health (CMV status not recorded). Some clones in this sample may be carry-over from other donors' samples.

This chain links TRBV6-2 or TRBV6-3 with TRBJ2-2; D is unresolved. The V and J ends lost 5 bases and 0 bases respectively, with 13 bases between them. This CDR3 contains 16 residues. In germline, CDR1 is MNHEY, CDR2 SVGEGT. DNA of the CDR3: TGTGCCAGCAGTACCGGCCTAATCGCGAACACCGGGGAGCTGTTTTTT. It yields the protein CASSTGLIANTGELFF.

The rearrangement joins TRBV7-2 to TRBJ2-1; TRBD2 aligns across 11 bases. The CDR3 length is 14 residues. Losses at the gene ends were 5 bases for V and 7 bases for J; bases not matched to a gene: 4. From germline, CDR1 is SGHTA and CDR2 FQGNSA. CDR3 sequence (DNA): TGTGCCAGCAGCCCCTGGACTAGCGGGAATGAGCAGTTCTTC. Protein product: CASSPWTSGNEQFF.

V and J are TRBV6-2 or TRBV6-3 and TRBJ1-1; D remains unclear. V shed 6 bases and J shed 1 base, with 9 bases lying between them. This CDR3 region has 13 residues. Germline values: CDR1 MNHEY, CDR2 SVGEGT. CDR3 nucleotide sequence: TGTGCCAGCAGCACTATCGGGAACACTGAAGCTTTCTTT. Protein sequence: CASSTIGNTEAFF.

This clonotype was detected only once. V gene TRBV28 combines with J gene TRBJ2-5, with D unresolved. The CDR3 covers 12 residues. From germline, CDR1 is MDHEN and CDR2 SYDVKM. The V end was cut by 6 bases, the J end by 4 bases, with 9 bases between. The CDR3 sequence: CASRSAGETQYF. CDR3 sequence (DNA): TGTGCCAGCAGGAGTGCCGGAGAGACCCAGTACTTC.

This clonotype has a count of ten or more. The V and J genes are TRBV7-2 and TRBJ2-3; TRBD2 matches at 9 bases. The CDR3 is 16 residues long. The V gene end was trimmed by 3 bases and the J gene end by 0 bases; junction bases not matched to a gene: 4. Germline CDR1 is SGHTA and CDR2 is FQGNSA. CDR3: CASSLGRGGSTDTQYF. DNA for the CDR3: TGTGCCAGCAGCTTGGGGCGGGGGGGAAGCACAGATACGCAGTATTTT.

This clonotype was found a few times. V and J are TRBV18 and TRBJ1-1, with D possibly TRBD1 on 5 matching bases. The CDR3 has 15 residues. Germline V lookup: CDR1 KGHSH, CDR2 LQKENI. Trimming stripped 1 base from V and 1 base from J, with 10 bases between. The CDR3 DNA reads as TGTGCCAGCTCACCACTAGGGACCGAGAACACTGAAGCTTTCTTT. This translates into CASSPLGTENTEAFF. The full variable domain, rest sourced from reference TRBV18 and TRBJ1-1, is NAGVMQNPRHLVRRRGQEARLRCSPMKGHSHVYWYRQLPEEGLKFMVYLQKENIIDESGMPKERFSAEFPKEGPSILRIQQVVRGDSAAYFCASSPLGTENTEAFFGQGTRLTVV.

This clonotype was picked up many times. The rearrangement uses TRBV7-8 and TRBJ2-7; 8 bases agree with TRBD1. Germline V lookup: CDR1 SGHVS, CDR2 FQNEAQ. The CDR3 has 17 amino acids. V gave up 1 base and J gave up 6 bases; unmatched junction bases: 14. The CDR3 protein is CASSLVPDRVRTSEQYF. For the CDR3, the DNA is TGTGCCAGCAGCTTAGTGCCGGACAGGGTACGAACTAGCGAGCAGTACTTC.

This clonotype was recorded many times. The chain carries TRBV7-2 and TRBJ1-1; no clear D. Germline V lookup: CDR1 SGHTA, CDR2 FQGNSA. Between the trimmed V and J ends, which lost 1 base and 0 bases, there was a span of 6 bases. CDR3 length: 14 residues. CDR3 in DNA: TGTGCCAGCAGCTTAGGAAAGATGAACACTGAAGCTTTCTTT. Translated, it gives CASSLGKMNTEAFF.

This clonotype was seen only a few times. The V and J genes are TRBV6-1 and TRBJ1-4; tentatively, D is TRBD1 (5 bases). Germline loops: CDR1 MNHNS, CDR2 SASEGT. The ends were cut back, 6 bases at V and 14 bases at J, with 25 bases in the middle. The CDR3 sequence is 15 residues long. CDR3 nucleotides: TGTGCCAGCAGCCCGGTCGGTTGGCAGGGCCGACGGCTGTTTTTT. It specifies CASSPVGWQGRRLFF.

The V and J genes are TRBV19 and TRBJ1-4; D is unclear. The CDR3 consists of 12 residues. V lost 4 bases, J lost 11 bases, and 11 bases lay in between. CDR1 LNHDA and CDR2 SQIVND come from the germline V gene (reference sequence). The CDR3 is CASSTTTRKLFF. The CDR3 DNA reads TGTGCCAGTAGTACAACGACGCGGAAACTGTTTTTT. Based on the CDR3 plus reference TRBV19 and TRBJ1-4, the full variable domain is DGGITQSPKYLFRKEGQNVTLSCEQNLNHDAMYWYRQDPGQGLRLIYYSQIVNDFQKGDIAEGYSVSREKKESFPLTVTSAQKNPTAFYLCASSTTTRKLFFGSGTQLSVL.

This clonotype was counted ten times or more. CDR3 sequence reads: CASSLVGPVGNSPLHF. CDR3 DNA: TGTGCCAGCAGCTTAGTGGGGCCCGTGGGGAATTCACCCCTCCACTTT. This sequence joins TRBV7-2 and TRBJ1-6; TRBD1 might be the D (5 bases). V dropped 1 base and J dropped 7 bases, with 14 bases sitting between them. The length of the CDR3 is 16 residues. The V gene's germline CDR1 is SGHTA and CDR2 FQGNSA.

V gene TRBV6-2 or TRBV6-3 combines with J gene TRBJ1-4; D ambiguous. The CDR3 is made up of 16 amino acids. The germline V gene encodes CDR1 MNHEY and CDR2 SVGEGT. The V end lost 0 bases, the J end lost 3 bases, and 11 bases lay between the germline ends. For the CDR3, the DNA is TGTGCCAGCAGTTACTCGAGTTTCACAGCTAATGAAAAACTGTTTTTT. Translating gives CASSYSSFTANEKLFF.

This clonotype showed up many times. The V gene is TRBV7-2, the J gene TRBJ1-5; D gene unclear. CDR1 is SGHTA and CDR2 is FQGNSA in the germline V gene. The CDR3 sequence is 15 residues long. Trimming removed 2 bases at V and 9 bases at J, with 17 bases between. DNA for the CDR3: TGTGCCAGCAGCTTATCATCTGACGGTTCGCTGCCCCAGCATTTT. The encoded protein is CASSLSSDGSLPQHF.

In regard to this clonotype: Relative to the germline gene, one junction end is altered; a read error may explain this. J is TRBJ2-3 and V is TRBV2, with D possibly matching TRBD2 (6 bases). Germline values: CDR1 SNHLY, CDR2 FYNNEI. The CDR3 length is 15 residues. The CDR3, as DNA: TGTGCCAGCAACATACTGGCGGGGAGCACAGATACGAAGTATTTT. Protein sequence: CASNILAGSTDTKYF.

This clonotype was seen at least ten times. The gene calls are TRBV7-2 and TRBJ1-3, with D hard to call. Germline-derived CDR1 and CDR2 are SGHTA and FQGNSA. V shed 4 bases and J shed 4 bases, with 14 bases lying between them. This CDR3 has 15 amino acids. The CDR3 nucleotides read TGTGCCAGCAGCTACGGGATTTTGGGAGGAAACACCATATATTTT. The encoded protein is CASSYGILGGNTIYF.

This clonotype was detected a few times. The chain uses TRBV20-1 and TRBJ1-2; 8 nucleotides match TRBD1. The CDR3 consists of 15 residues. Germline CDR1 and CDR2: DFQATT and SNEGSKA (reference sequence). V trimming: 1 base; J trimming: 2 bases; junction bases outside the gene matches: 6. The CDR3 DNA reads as TGCAGTGCTAGAGTGCTCCAGGGGGCCAACTATGGCTACACCTTC. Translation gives CSARVLQGANYGYTF.

DNA for the CDR3: TGCGCCAGCAGCCACTCAGGGGAAGCTAACTATGGCTACACCTTC. It is translated as CASSHSGEANYGYTF. This rearrangement joins TRBV4-1 to TRBJ1-2, with a weak D call TRBD1 (6 bases). Germline CDR1 reads MGHRA; CDR2 reads YSYEKL. V dropped 3 bases and J dropped 0 bases, with 11 bases sitting between them. The CDR3 covers 15 residues.

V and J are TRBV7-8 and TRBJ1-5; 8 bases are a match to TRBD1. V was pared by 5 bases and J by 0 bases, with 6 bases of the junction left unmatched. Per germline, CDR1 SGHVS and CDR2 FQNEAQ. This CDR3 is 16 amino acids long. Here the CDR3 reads CASSDDRGFSNQPQHF. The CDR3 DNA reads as TGTGCCAGCAGCGATGACAGGGGATTTAGCAATCAGCCCCAGCATTTT. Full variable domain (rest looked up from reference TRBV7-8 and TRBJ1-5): GAGVSQSPRYKVAKRGQDVALRCDPISGHVSLFWYQQALGQGPEFLTYFQNEAQLDKSGLPSDRFFAERPEGSVSTLKIQRTQQEDSAVYLCASSDDRGFSNQPQHFGDGTRLSIL.

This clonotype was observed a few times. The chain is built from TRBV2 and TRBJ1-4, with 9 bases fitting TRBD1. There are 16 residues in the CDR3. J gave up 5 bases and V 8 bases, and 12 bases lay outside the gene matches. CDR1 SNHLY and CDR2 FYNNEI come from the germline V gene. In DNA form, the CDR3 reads TGTGCCAGCCTAGATAGGACAGGGGACCAAAATGAAAAACTGTTTTTT. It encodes CASLDRTGDQNEKLFF. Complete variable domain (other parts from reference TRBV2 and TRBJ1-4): EPEVTQTPSHQVTQMGQEVILRCVPISNHLYFYWYRQILGQKVEFLVSFYNNEISEKSEIFDDQFSVERPDGSNFTLKIRSTKLEDSAMYFCASLDRTGDQNEKLFFGSGTQLSVL.

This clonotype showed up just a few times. The CDR3 sequence is CAGSLTGVQETQYF. In nucleotides, the CDR3 is TGTGCCGGATCCCTGACGGGTGTCCAAGAGACCCAGTACTTC. The chain uses TRBV6-1 and TRBJ2-5; D is ambiguous. The CDR3 loop spans 14 amino acids. V was clipped by 11 bases and J by 1 base, with 17 bases between them. The germline CDR1 and CDR2 sequences are MNHNS and SASEGT.

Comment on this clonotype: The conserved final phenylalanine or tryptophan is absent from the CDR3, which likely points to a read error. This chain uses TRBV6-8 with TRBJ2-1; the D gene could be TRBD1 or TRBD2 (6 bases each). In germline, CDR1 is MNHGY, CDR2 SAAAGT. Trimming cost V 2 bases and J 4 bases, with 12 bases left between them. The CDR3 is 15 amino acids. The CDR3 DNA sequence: TGTGCCAGCAGTTACCTCTCGGGGGCGTACAATGAGCAGTTCTTA. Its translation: CASSYLSGAYNEQFL.

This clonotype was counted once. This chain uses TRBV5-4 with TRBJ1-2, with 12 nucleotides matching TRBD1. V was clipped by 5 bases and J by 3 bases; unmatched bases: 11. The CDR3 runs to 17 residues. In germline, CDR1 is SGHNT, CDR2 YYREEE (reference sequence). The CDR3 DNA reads TGTGCCAGCAGTCGACCGGGACAGGGGGCAGGCGACTATGGCTACACCTTC. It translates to CASSRPGQGAGDYGYTF.

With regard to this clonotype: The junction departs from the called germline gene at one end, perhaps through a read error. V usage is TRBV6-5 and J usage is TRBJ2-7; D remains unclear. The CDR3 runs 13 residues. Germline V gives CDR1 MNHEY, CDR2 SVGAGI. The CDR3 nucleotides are TGTGCCCGCAGCGCCTCCCCGTTTCACGAGCAGTACTTC. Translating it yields CARSASPFHEQYF.